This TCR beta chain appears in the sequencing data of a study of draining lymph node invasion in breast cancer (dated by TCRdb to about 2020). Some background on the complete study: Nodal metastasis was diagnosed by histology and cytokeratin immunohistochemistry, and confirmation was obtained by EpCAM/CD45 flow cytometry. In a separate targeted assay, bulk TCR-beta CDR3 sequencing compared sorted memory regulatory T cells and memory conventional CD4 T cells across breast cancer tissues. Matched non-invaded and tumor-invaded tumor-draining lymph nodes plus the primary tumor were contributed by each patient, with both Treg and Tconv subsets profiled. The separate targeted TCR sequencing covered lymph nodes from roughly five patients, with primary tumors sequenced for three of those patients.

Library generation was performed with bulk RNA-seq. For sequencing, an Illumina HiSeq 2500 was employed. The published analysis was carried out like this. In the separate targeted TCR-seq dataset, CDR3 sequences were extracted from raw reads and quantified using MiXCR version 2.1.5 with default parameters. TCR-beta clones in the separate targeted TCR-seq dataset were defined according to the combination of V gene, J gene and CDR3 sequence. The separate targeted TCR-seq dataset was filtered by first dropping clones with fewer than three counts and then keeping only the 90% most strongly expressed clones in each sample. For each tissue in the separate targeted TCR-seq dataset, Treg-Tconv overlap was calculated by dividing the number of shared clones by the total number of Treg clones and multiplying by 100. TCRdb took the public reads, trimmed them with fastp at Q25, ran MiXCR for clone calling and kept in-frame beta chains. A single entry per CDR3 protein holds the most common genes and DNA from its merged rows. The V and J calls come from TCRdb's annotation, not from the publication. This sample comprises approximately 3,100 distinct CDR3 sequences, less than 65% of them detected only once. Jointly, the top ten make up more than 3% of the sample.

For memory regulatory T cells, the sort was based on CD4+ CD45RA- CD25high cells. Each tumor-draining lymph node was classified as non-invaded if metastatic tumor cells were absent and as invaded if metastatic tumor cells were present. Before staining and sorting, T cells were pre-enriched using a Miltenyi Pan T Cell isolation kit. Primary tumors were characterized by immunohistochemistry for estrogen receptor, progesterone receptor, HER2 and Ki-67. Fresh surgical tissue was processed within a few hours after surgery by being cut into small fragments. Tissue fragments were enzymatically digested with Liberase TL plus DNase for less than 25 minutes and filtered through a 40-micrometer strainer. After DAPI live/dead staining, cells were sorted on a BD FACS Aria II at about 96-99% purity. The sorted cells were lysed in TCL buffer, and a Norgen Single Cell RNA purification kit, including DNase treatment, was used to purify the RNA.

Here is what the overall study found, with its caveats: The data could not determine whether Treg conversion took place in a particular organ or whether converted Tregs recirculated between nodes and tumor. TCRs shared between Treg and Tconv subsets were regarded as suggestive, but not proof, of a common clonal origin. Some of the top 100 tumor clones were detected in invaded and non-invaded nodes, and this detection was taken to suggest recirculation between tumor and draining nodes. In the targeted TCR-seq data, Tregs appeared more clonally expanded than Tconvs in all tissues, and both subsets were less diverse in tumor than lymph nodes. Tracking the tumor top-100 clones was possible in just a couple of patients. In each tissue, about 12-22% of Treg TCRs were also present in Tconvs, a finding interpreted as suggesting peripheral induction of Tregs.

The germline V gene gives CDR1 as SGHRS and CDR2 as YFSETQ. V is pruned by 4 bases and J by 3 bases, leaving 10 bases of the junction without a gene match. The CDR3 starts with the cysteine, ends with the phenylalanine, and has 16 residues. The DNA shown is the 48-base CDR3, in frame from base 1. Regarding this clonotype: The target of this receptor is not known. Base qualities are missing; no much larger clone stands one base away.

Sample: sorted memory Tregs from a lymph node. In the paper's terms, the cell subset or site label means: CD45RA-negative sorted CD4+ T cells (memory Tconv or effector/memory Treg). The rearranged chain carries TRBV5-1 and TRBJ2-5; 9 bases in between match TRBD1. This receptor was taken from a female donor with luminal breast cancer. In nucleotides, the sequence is TGCGCCAGCAGCGGCTTCTCCGGGACAGGGAAAGAGACCCAGTACTTC. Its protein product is CASSGFSGTGKETQYF. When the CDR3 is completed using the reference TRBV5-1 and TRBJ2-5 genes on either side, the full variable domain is KAGVTQTPRYLIKTRGQQVTLSCSPISGHRSVSWYQQTPGQGLQFLFEYFSETQRNKGNFPGRFSGRQFSNSRSEMNVSTLELGDSALYLCASSGFSGTGKETQYFGPGTRLLVL.